This TCR beta chain was profiled in a study of T-cell memory formation after mild COVID-19. This CDR3 region has 15 residues. Trimming cost V 4 bases and J 3 bases; bases outside gene matches: 7. In germline, CDR1 is SGHRS, CDR2 YFSETQ. 5'RACE with constant-segment primers yielded barcoded, UMI-tagged TCR alpha and TCR beta cDNA libraries. A single record per CDR3 protein comes from TCRdb applying MiXCR to the 5' RACE reads. Of 250,000 to 400,000 distinct CDR3 sequences detected, around 15% appear once; the ten largest clones hold 21%. About this clonotype: Its target is not known.

Whole-study results and caveats: Balance between CD4 and CD8 was seen in clones contracting day 15 to 85, and a CD4+ lean was seen in later expanders. A subset of responding clones appeared in pre-infection memory, suggesting cross-reactive memory joined.

The sequencing input was PBMCs or a T cell subset sorted from them (not recorded which). This receptor was taken from a man younger than 35 who had mild COVID-19 (a few samples of this study predate the infection). Cell type and time point are not known. The chain recombines TRBV5-1 with TRBJ2-5; 9 bases match TRBD1. The chain's CDR3 is CASSGNRGQEETQYF. CDR3 DNA sequence: TGCGCCAGCAGCGGAAACAGGGGGCAGGAAGAGACCCAGTACTTC.